The entry that follows covers one T cell receptor beta chain sequence. Each subset's genomic DNA was split evenly across several immunoSEQ plates. Replicate PCRs from sorted subsets contained approximately 220 ng DNA, which is roughly 30,000 T cell genomes. The data were produced by immunoSEQ multiplex PCR, yet TCRdb's version contains in-frame clones alone and is incomplete. The sample consists of some 1,600,000 clones, approximately 98% of them appearing once. Germline V lookup: CDR1 SGHVS, CDR2 FQNEAQ. V dropped 1 base and J dropped 1; count of bases not matched to a gene: 7. CDR3 length: 16 residues. This entry comes from a study of shared clonotypes between healthy human individuals.

Sequencing used naive CD4+ T cells sorted from blood. As to subset: CD45RA+ positively selected. The gene calls are TRBV7-8 and TRBJ2-7; 7 bases agree with TRBD1. The receptor was derived from a man aged 30-40 years in good health. This chain's CDR3 is CASSLEGGTDSYEQYF. In DNA form, the CDR3 reads TGTGCCAGCAGCTTAGAAGGTGGGACAGATTCCTACGAGCAGTACTTC.